The clone carrying this T cell receptor beta chain was picked up one time. This specimen comes from a study of blood T cell repertoires in COVID-19. As for the study in general: The study drew acute and convalescent COVID-19 samples from the United States, Italy and Spain. Sources were T cells, B-cell-depleted T cells, or PBMCs; the material itself was cDNA or gDNA.

The CDR3 is made up of 11 amino acids. Germline-derived CDR1 and CDR2 are MDHEN and SYDVKM. V shed 10 bases and J shed 6 bases, with 10 bases lying between them. Original methodology: Amplification from reference gene primers served as the basis for estimated nucleated cell counts. Repertoires were generated with immunoSEQ multiplex PCR, while TCRdb's copy carries only in-frame clones and drops some. V and J calls and clone size follow that table, whereas D and trimming were derived from the DNA. The table shows roughly 150,000 clones, with roughly 84% occurring only once. This sequence was found in a human donor in a cohort sampled during active COVID-19. Sequenced input: peripheral blood. V usage is TRBV28 and J usage is TRBJ1-5, with D tentatively TRBD1 (6 bases). CDR3 region: CATRQVQPQHF. The CDR3 coding sequence is TGTGCCACCCGACAGGTTCAGCCCCAGCATTTT.